Shown below are 3 T cell receptor beta chains from a single sample sequenced in a study of T cells in women clearing cervical HPV infection. Generated by immunoSEQ multiplex PCR, the TCRdb table keeps only in-frame clones and is missing some. In all, the sample yields around 30,000 clones. The specimen was blood buffy coat. The receptors were sampled from a woman aged 18-70 years with a cervical HPV16 infection that either progressed to CIN3+ or cleared (not recorded which).

The covered CDR3 bases are TGTGCCAGCTCCGGGGAAAAA. It is translated as CASSGEK. The complete CDR3 reads CASSGEKLFF. The chain joins TRBV2 to TRBJ1-4; D gene ambiguous. The read ends 3 residues before the CDR3 terminus; that terminus is restored from the germline J gene. The CDR3 loop spans 10 amino acids. V was shortened by 8 bases and J by 8 bases, with 6 bases between the two germline ends. In germline, CDR1 is SNHLY, CDR2 FYNNEI.

Note on this clone: The CDR3 extends 3 residues past the end of the read, so its final part is completed from the germline J gene. The rearrangement joins TRBV18 to TRBJ2-7; D is possibly TRBD1 (6 bases). The CDR3 covers 14 residues. The V gene's germline CDR1 is KGHSH and CDR2 LQKENI. V was clipped by 5 bases and J by 3 bases, with 14 bases between them. CDR3 loop: CASSAQGPLYEQYF. The covered CDR3 bases are TGTGCCAGCTCAGCTCAGGGGCCACTCTACGAG.

In regard to this clone: The CDR3 is cut off 3 residues early in the read; its end comes from the germline J gene. This specimen includes other DNA sequences encoding the same CDR3. The gene calls are TRBV18 and TRBJ1-3; perhaps TRBD1 as D (5 bases). V was shortened by 3 bases and J by 0 bases, with 12 bases between the two germline ends. Looked up from germline, CDR1 is KGHSH and CDR2 is LQKENI. This CDR3 region has 16 residues. CDR3 sequence reads: CASSPGLSNSGNTIYF. The CDR3 DNA, read in part, is TGTGCCAGCTCACCGGGACTGTCGAACTCTGGAAACACC.